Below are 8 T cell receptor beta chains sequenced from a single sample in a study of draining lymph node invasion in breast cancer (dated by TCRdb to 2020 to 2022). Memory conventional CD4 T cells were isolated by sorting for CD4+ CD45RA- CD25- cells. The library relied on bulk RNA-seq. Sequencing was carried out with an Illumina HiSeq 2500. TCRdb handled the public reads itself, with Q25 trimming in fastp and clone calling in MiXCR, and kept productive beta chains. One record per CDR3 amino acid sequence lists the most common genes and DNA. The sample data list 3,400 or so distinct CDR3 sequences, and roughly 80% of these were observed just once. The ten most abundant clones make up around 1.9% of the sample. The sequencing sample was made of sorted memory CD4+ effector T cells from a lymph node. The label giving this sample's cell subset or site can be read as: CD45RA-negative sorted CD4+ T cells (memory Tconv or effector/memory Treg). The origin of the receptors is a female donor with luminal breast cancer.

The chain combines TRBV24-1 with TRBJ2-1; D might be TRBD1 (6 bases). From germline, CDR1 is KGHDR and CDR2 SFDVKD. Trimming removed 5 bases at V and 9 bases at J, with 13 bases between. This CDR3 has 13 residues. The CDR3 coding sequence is TGTGCCACCAGTGGACCCACAGGGCGTGAGCAGTTCTTC. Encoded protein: CATSGPTGREQFF.

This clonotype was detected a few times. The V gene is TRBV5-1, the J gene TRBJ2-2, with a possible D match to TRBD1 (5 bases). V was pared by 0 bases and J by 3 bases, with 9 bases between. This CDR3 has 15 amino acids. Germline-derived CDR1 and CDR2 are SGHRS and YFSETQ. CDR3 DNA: TGCGCCAGCAGCTTGGGGCAGGGTGACACCGGGGAGCTGTTTTTT. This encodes CASSLGQGDTGELFF. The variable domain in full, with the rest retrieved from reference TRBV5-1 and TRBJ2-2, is KAGVTQTPRYLIKTRGQQVTLSCSPISGHRSVSWYQQTPGQGLQFLFEYFSETQRNKGNFPGRFSGRQFSNSRSEMNVSTLELGDSALYLCASSLGQGDTGELFFGEGSRLTVL.

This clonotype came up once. CDR3 bases: TGTGCCAGCAGTGCCGGGACTAGTCTGTTCTTC. It encodes CASSAGTSLFF. The V and J genes are TRBV6-1 and TRBJ2-1, with 8 bases that match TRBD2. The V segment lost 4 bases and the J segment 15 bases; nucleotides outside the gene matches: 5. This CDR3 contains 11 residues. CDR1 and CDR2 (germline): MNHNS, SASEGT.

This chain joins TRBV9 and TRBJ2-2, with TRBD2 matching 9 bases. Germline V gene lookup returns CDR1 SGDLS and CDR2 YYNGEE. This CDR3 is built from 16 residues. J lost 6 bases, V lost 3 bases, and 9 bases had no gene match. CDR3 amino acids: CASSADGQREAGELFF. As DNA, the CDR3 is TGTGCCAGCAGCGCCGATGGCCAGCGGGAGGCCGGGGAGCTGTTTTTT. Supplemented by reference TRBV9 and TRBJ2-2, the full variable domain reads DSGVTQTPKHLITATGQRVTLRCSPRSGDLSVYWYQQSLDQGLQFLIQYYNGEERAKGNILERFSAQQFPDLHSELNLSSLELGDSALYFCASSADGQREAGELFFGEGSRLTVL.

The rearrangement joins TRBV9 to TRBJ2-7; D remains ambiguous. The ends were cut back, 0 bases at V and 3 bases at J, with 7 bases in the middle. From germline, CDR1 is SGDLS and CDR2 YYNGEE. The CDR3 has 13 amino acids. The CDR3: CASSVDLGYEQYF. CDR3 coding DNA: TGTGCCAGCAGCGTAGATCTGGGCTACGAGCAGTACTTC.

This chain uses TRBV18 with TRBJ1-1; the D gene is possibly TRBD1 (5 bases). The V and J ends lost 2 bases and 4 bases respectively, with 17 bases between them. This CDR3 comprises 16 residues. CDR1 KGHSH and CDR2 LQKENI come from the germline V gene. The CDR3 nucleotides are TGTGCCAGCTCACCATACTTCTCAGGGTCGGGCACTGAAGCTTTCTTT. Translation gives CASSPYFSGSGTEAFF.

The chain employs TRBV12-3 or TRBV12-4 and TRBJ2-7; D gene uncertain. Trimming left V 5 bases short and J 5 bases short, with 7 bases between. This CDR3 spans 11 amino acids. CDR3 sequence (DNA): TGTGCCAGCAGTCAATATAACGAGCAGTACTTC. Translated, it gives CASSQYNEQYF.

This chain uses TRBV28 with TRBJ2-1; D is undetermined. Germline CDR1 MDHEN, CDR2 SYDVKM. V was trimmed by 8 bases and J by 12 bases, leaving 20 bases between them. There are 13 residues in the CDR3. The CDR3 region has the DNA TGTGCCAGCCAACCGATGGCCTACCACGGGCAGTTCTTC. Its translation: CASQPMAYHGQFF.